One sample yielded the 27 T cell receptor beta chains listed below, sequenced in a study of T cell repertoires in cytomegalovirus infection. MiXCR, applied by TCRdb to the reads, yields one record per CDR3 protein. The profile shows under 150,000 distinct CDR3 sequences, 30% of them singletons. Their antigen targets remain unknown. Sequencing used CD8+ T cells from cultured PBMCs, obtained from culture after CMV antigen stimulation. The receptors here all came from a human donor in good health (CMV status not recorded). Some clones in this sample may be carry-over from other donors' samples.

The chain recombines TRBV27 with TRBJ2-7; TRBD2 matches 7 bases. Losses at the gene ends were 5 bases for V and 2 bases for J; bases not matched to a gene: 6. The CDR3 loop spans 14 amino acids. Germline CDR1 reads MNHEY; CDR2 reads SMNVEV (reference sequence). The chain's CDR3 is CASSAGGRAYEQYF. The CDR3, as DNA: TGTGCCAGCAGTGCTGGGGGGAGGGCCTACGAGCAGTACTTC.

The rearrangement links TRBV6-5 to TRBJ1-2; maybe TRBD1 (6 bases). This CDR3 has 16 amino acids. In germline, CDR1 is MNHEY, CDR2 SVGAGI. The V end lost 7 bases, the J end lost 2 bases, and 20 bases lay between the germline ends. In nucleotides, the CDR3 is TGTGCCAGCACCTTAACCCCGTCGGGGGCGAACTATGGCTACACCTTC. It yields the protein CASTLTPSGANYGYTF.

This clonotype was seen at least ten times. The V and J genes are TRBV7-8 and TRBJ1-1, with D maybe TRBD1 (5 bases). This CDR3 has 16 amino acids. Germline-derived CDR1 and CDR2 are SGHVS and FQNEAQ. Trimming removed 1 base at V and 3 bases at J, with 15 bases between. Here the CDR3 reads CASSLGSQGRDTEAFF. For the CDR3, the DNA is TGTGCCAGCAGCTTAGGGTCCCAGGGTAGGGACACTGAAGCTTTCTTT.

This clonotype appeared many times. The V call is TRBV7-9, the J call TRBJ1-5; D gene uncertain. V was clipped by 1 base and J by 0 bases, with 4 bases between them. The germline V gene has CDR1 SEHNR and CDR2 FQNEAQ (reference sequence). This CDR3 spans 14 amino acids. The CDR3 DNA is TGTGCCAGCAGCTTAGACTATAGCAATCAGCCCCAGCATTTT. It encodes CASSLDYSNQPQHF. The entire variable domain, with the rest obtained from reference TRBV7-9 and TRBJ1-5, is as follows: DTGVSQNPRHKITKRGQNVTFRCDPISEHNRLYWYRQTLGQGPEFLTYFQNEAQLEKSRLLSDRFSAERPKGSFSTLEIQRTEQGDSAMYLCASSLDYSNQPQHFGDGTRLSIL.

The V call is TRBV7-2, the J call TRBJ2-7, with 7 bases aligning to TRBD1. This CDR3 has 21 amino acids. V lost 4 bases, J lost 4 bases, and 28 bases stayed unmatched. From germline, CDR1 is SGHTA and CDR2 FQGNSA. CDR3 residues: CASSSKSKGAGTVILNYEQYF. CDR3 in DNA: TGTGCCAGCAGCTCCAAGTCCAAAGGGGCCGGGACAGTCATCCTCAATTACGAGCAGTACTTC.

This clonotype is labeled medium-sized. This chain uses TRBV7-9 with TRBJ2-3, with 14 bases that match TRBD2. The CDR3 loop spans 16 amino acids. CDR1 is SEHNR and CDR2 is FQNEAQ in the germline V gene (reference sequence). V gave up 5 bases and J gave up 4 bases; unmatched junction bases: 5. The CDR3 nucleotides are TGTGCCAGCAGCGACGAGGGACTAGCGGGGGCAGATACGCAGTATTTT. It is translated as CASSDEGLAGADTQYF.

Ten or more counts support this clonotype. The V call is TRBV7-6, the J call TRBJ2-5; no clear D gene. Germline V gene lookup returns CDR1 SGHVS and CDR2 FNYEAQ. The germline V and J ends were trimmed by 0 bases and 5 bases, with 7 bases remaining between them. The CDR3 is 13 residues long. This CDR3 is CASSLALTETQYF. CDR3 in DNA: TGTGCCAGCAGCTTAGCCTTGACGGAGACCCAGTACTTC.

The J gene is TRBJ2-7, the V gene TRBV11-2, with 9 nucleotides matching TRBD2. The germline V gene encodes CDR1 SGHAT and CDR2 FQNNGV. J gave up 3 bases and V 1 base, and 1 base lay outside the gene matches. The length of the CDR3 is 14 residues. The CDR3 bases are TGTGCCAGCAGCTTAGGGCGGGGGGGCTACGAGCAGTACTTC. It specifies CASSLGRGGYEQYF.

V gene TRBV7-4 combines with J gene TRBJ1-2; D unresolved. The ends were cut back, 1 base at V and 4 bases at J, with 10 bases in the middle. CDR3 length: 14 residues. CDR1 is SGHVT, CDR2 SQSDAQ, per germline. DNA for the CDR3: TGTGCCAGCAGCTTAGTTTCCGGGTTCTATGGCTACACCTTC. Residues: CASSLVSGFYGYTF.

This clonotype was observed a handful of times. The chain has TRBV7-3 and TRBJ2-7, with 10 bases matching TRBD2. CDR1 and CDR2 (germline): SGHTA, FQGTGA. V lost 6 bases to trimming and J lost 0 bases; unmatched junction nucleotides: 5. This CDR3 contains 15 residues. CDR3 sequence (DNA): TGTGCCAGCAGTAGTAGCGGGGGGCCCTCCTACGAGCAGTACTTC. Its protein product is CASSSSGGPSYEQYF.

Only a few counts were recorded for this clonotype. J is TRBJ1-1 and V is TRBV6-2 or TRBV6-3, with D maybe TRBD1 (6 bases). This CDR3 region has 19 residues. The germline V gene encodes CDR1 MNHEY and CDR2 SVGEGT. The germline V and J ends were trimmed by 7 bases and 0 bases, with 27 bases remaining between them. CDR3 protein: CASIDRDIVPLSMNTEAFF. The DNA of the CDR3 is TGTGCCAGCATCGACCGGGACATTGTCCCCCTTTCGATGAACACTGAAGCTTTCTTT.

This clonotype was picked up a small number of times. This chain links TRBV7-9 with TRBJ2-5; D ambiguous. This CDR3 spans 14 amino acids. Germline V gene data show CDR1 as SEHNR and CDR2 as FQNEAQ (reference sequence). The V end was cut by 3 bases, the J end by 2 bases, with 10 bases between. The CDR3 region is CASSFTEKQETQYF. The DNA of the CDR3 is TGTGCCAGCAGCTTTACGGAGAAACAAGAGACCCAGTACTTC.

This clonotype has only a few counts. V is TRBV6-5 and J is TRBJ2-4; TRBD2 is a possible D gene (7 bases). This CDR3 is built from 16 residues. Germline V gives CDR1 MNHEY, CDR2 SVGAGI. V was cut by 0 bases and J by 4 bases, with 13 bases left in between. The CDR3 nucleotides are TGTGCCAGCAGTTACTCGGGGGGGGCCGCTAAAAACATTCAGTACTTC. Protein sequence: CASSYSGGAAKNIQYF.

This clonotype was seen a few times. V usage is TRBV7-6 and J usage is TRBJ1-5, with D perhaps matching TRBD1 (5 bases). Trimming left V 0 bases short and J 7 bases short, with 10 bases between. The CDR3 totals 14 residues. Germline values: CDR1 SGHVS, CDR2 FNYEAQ. CDR3 nucleotides: TGTGCCAGCAGCTTAGCGGGGGGGGGGCAGCCCCAGCATTTT. This sequence encodes CASSLAGGGQPQHF.

This clonotype was picked up many times. CDR3 bases: TGCGCCAGCAGCTTGTCGAGGAGCTCCTACAATGAGCAGTTCTTC. It encodes CASSLSRSSYNEQFF. V is TRBV5-1 and J is TRBJ2-1; D gene unclear. Trimming took 1 base from V and 0 from J, leaving 8 bases between them. CDR1 and CDR2 (germline): SGHRS, YFSETQ. The CDR3 has 15 residues.

The rearrangement joins TRBV12-3 or TRBV12-4 to TRBJ1-5; D is ambiguous. V was trimmed by 1 base and J by 3 bases, leaving 4 bases between them. This CDR3 region has 13 residues. CDR3: CASSLVLNQPQHF. The CDR3 nucleotides read TGTGCCAGCAGTTTAGTCCTCAATCAGCCCCAGCATTTT.

This clonotype was recorded a few times. This sequence joins TRBV10-3 and TRBJ1-4, with 9 bases aligning to TRBD1. From germline, CDR1 is ENHRY and CDR2 SYGVKD. J was trimmed by 7 bases and V by 8 bases; bases with no gene match: 8. This CDR3 is built from 14 residues. In DNA form, the CDR3 reads TGTGCCATCGCATCCGGGACAGGGATTGAAAAACTGTTTTTT. Translating it yields CAIASGTGIEKLFF.

This clonotype was seen many times. The chain combines TRBV7-8 with TRBJ2-7, with 7 bases lining up with TRBD1. After removal of 9 bases from V and 0 bases from J, the junction contained 8 bases not matched to a gene. The CDR3 spans 14 residues. CDR1 is SGHVS, CDR2 FQNEAQ, per germline. CDR3 residues: CASAPGQYSYEQYF. CDR3 DNA sequence: TGTGCCAGTGCCCCGGGACAGTACTCCTACGAGCAGTACTTC. Full variable domain (outside the CDR3, taken from reference TRBV7-8 and TRBJ2-7): GAGVSQSPRYKVAKRGQDVALRCDPISGHVSLFWYQQALGQGPEFLTYFQNEAQLDKSGLPSDRFFAERPEGSVSTLKIQRTQQEDSAVYLCASAPGQYSYEQYFGPGTRLTVT.

V and J are TRBV5-1 and TRBJ1-1; weak D call: TRBD1 (5 bases). V dropped 3 bases and J dropped 4 bases, with 13 bases sitting between them. This CDR3 is built from 14 residues. Germline-derived CDR1 and CDR2 are SGHRS and YFSETQ. The CDR3 DNA sequence: TGCGCCAGCAGCTCCGTCGGGGGGACCACTGAAGCTTTCTTT. This sequence encodes CASSSVGGTTEAFF.

This clonotype has at least ten counts. The rearrangement links TRBV6-2 or TRBV6-3 to TRBJ2-2, with TRBD2 matching over 8 bases. The CDR3 sequence is 17 residues long. Trimming removed 7 bases from V and 3 bases from J; junction bases left unmatched: 13. Germline loops: CDR1 MNHEY, CDR2 SVGEGT. The CDR3 loop reads CASMFSEAGDHTGELFF. In DNA, the CDR3 is TGTGCCAGCATGTTTTCGGAAGCGGGGGACCACACCGGGGAGCTGTTTTTT.

This clonotype was seen many times. J is TRBJ1-2 and V is TRBV6-5; no reliable D call. Germline CDR1 and CDR2: MNHEY and SVGAGI. V lost 5 bases and J lost 0, with 10 bases in between. The CDR3 has 14 amino acids. The CDR3 is CASSREGANYGYTF. In nucleotides, the CDR3 is TGTGCCAGCAGTAGGGAGGGTGCTAACTATGGCTACACCTTC.

This clonotype has a count of ten or more. As DNA, the CDR3 is TGTGCCAGCAGCTTGGGTGCGGGGCACACTGAAGCTTTCTTT. Translated, it gives CASSLGAGHTEAFF. The chain uses TRBV5-4 and TRBJ1-1; D might be TRBD1 (5 bases). CDR1 and CDR2 from the germline V gene are SGHNT and YYREEE (reference sequence). The V gene lost 0 bases and the J gene lost 3 bases, with 9 bases spanning the gap. This CDR3 is 14 amino acids long.

This clonotype was found many times. The chain joins TRBV27 to TRBJ1-2; D remains ambiguous. The V gene lost 4 bases and the J gene lost 8 bases, with 14 bases spanning the gap. The CDR3 is made up of 13 amino acids. Germline V CDR1 and CDR2: MNHEY, SMNVEV (reference sequence). DNA of the CDR3: TGTGCCAGCAGTTCCTACCCGACGAACGGCTACACCTTC. It codes for CASSSYPTNGYTF.

This clonotype was detected many times. V is TRBV7-4 and J is TRBJ2-1; D not certain. Trimming pared 6 bases from V and 0 bases from J, leaving 12 bases between. Germline CDR1 and CDR2: SGHVT and SQSDAQ. The CDR3 consists of 15 residues. The CDR3 is CASSRYAVSYNEQFF. DNA for the CDR3: TGTGCCAGCAGTCGCTATGCGGTCTCCTACAATGAGCAGTTCTTC.

In regard to this clonotype: A much larger clone is a single base away; this may be a read error. The V gene is TRBV7-8, the J gene TRBJ2-1; the D gene is possibly TRBD2 (6 bases). CDR1 is SGHVS and CDR2 is FQNEAQ in the germline V gene. The length of the CDR3 is 13 residues. The CDR3 DNA reads TGTGCCGGCAGCCCGGGGGATTACAATGAGCAGTTCTTC. Protein product: CAGSPGDYNEQFF.

The chain recombines TRBV7-8 with TRBJ2-3; D may be TRBD1 or TRBD2 (5 bases each). The germline CDR1 and CDR2 sequences are SGHVS and FQNEAQ. The CDR3 is made up of 15 amino acids. The V end lost 2 bases, the J end lost 6 bases, and 15 bases lay between the germline ends. CDR3: CASSLWDALWDTQYF. The CDR3 region has the DNA TGTGCCAGCAGCTTATGGGACGCCCTCTGGGATACGCAGTATTTT.

This chain links TRBV11-2 with TRBJ2-1; TRBD1 is a possible D gene (6 bases). Trimming removed 7 bases at V and 6 bases at J, with 19 bases between. The CDR3 extends over 15 amino acids. Germline V CDR1 and CDR2: SGHAT, FQNNGV. CDR3 sequence: CASTRWGRTGNEQFF. The CDR3 bases are TGTGCCAGCACCCGGTGGGGGCGGACGGGCAATGAGCAGTTCTTC.